This TCR beta chain derives from a study of CD8 T cells in Susac syndrome. Study findings and constraints: Individuals included in the TCR sequencing and HLA analysis were acknowledged by the study to be relatively few in number.

In regard to this clonotype: The antigen is undetermined.

Reverse transcription used roughly 0.5 to 1 ug RNA and random hexamers. TCR beta CDR3 was amplified by immunoSEQ covering 54 Vbeta and 13 Jbeta. TCRdb re-called the immunoSEQ multiplex PCR reads through MiXCR, storing one row per CDR3 protein. Of 45,000 to 60,000 distinct CDR3 sequences listed, around 93% are singletons. Germline CDR1 is SGHAT and CDR2 is FQNNGV. The CDR3 covers 13 residues. The trim removed 4 bases at V and 7 bases at J, leaving 5 bases unmatched. CD8+ and CD4+ T cells from blood underwent TCR beta sequencing, which was carried out in a high-throughput format. The clonotype comes from a human donor with multiple sclerosis. The specimen sequenced was CD8+ T cells from PBMCs. This chain links TRBV11-2 with TRBJ2-5, with 8 bases matching TRBD2. CDR3 bases: TGTGCCAGCAGCTCCCTCGCGGGGGGGACCCAGTACTTC. Its protein is CASSSLAGGTQYF.